This TCR beta chain was sequenced in a study of blood T cell repertoires in COVID-19. On the study more broadly: COVID-19 samples from acute and convalescent phases originated in the United States, Italy and Spain. Sources were T cells, B-cell-depleted T cells, or PBMCs; the material itself was cDNA or gDNA.

In the original analysis: Reference gene primers were amplified, and this amplification served to estimate nucleated cell counts. Data came from immunoSEQ multiplex PCR; TCRdb stores just in-frame clones and leaves some out. V and J calls and clone size follow that table, whereas D and trimming were derived from the DNA. The sample includes 25,000 to 30,000 clones, nearly 90% of them seen just once. Sequencing used peripheral blood. The sequence was obtained from a man in his sixties or seventies with acute or convalescent COVID-19.

CDR3 sequence: CASSSGHNTEAFF. For the CDR3, the DNA is TGTGCCAGCAGCTCAGGGCACAACACTGAAGCTTTCTTT. The chain couples TRBV7-7 to TRBJ1-1, with D possibly being TRBD1 (5 bases). Germline V gives CDR1 SSHAT, CDR2 FNYEAQ (reference sequence). The CDR3 covers 13 residues. Trimming removed 4 bases at V and 2 bases at J, with 8 bases between.